Listed here are 20 T cell receptor beta chains from one sample, sequenced in a study of cytomegalovirus exposure and HLA in healthy donors. Vbeta (60) and Jbeta (13) primers were used in the PCR. TCRdb's copy holds only in-frame clones and misses some; the assay was immunoSEQ multiplex PCR. Of about 130,000 clones in the sample, more than 60% were seen once. The material sequenced was PBMCs. The receptors come from a woman aged 40 to 50 in good health and CMV-seropositive.

This clone has a single count. The chain recombines TRBV7-2 with TRBJ2-1, with 10 bases that match TRBD2. After removal of 4 bases from V and 7 bases from J, the junction contained 7 bases not matched to a gene. The CDR3 is made up of 15 amino acids. The germline V gene encodes CDR1 SGHTA and CDR2 FQGNSA. CDR3 sequence reads: CASSSQRGGVNEQFF. CDR3 DNA sequence: TGTGCCAGCAGCTCGCAGCGGGGGGGCGTGAATGAGCAGTTCTTC.

V usage is TRBV30 and J usage is TRBJ1-1, with a tentative D call TRBD1 (6 bases). Germline V gene lookup returns CDR1 GTSNPN and CDR2 SVGIG (reference sequence). CDR3 length: 15 residues. Trimming left V 2 bases short and J 0 bases short, with 13 bases between. DNA of the CDR3: TGTGCCTGGAGTCCCGGGACACTCTTGAACACTGAAGCTTTCTTT. It specifies CAWSPGTLLNTEAFF.

Notes on this clone: An end of the junction differs from the germline gene, which may be a read error. V usage is TRBV7-9 and J usage is TRBJ2-5; 7 bases are a match to TRBD1. Germline-derived CDR1 and CDR2 are SEHNR and FQNEAQ (reference sequence). There are 15 residues in the CDR3. The CDR3 region is CASSLVDRLSYEQHF. CDR3 DNA: TGTGCCAGCAGCTTAGTGGACAGGCTATCCTACGAGCAGCACTTC.

The genes are TRBV28 and TRBJ1-6, with TRBD1 as a possible D gene (5 bases). This CDR3 contains 18 residues. V shed 0 bases and J shed 5 bases, with 17 bases lying between them. The germline CDR1 and CDR2 sequences are MDHEN and SYDVKM. CDR3 in DNA: TGTGCCAGCAGTTTATGGAATCGGGGCGGGACGGATAATTCACCCCTCCACTTT. This gives the protein CASSLWNRGGTDNSPLHF. Filled out from reference TRBV28 and TRBJ1-6, the complete variable domain reads DVKVTQSSRYLVKRTGEKVFLECVQDMDHENMFWYRQDPGLGLRLIYFSYDVKMKEKGDIPEGYSVSREKKERFSLILESASTNQTSMYLCASSLWNRGGTDNSPLHFGNGTRLTVT.

The chain uses TRBV6-5 and TRBJ1-1, with a tentative D call TRBD1 (6 bases). CDR3 size: 11 residues. V lost 6 bases and J lost 8, with 10 bases in between. Looked up from germline, CDR1 is MNHEY and CDR2 is SVGAGI. CDR3 nucleotide sequence: TGTGCCAGCAGAAGACAGGAGGAAGCTTTCTTT. Residues: CASRRQEEAFF.

J is TRBJ1-2 and V is TRBV6-7; 10 nucleotides match TRBD1. TRBV6-7 is filed as an ORF, its function uncertain. The CDR3 totals 16 residues. V lost 2 bases and J lost 3; bases outside the gene matches: 6. The CDR3 sequence: CASSYPDRGNYYGYTF. In nucleotides, the CDR3 is TGTGCCAGCAGTTACCCGGACAGGGGGAATTACTATGGCTACACCTTC.

This rearrangement joins TRBV7-9 to TRBJ2-1; 11 bases fit TRBD2. J gave up 3 bases and V 1 base, and 5 bases lay outside the gene matches. This CDR3 spans 17 amino acids. Germline loops: CDR1 SEHNR, CDR2 FQNEAQ (reference sequence). CDR3 region: CASSLGTSGLDYNEQFF. CDR3 nucleotide sequence: TGTGCCAGCAGCTTAGGGACTAGCGGGTTGGACTACAATGAGCAGTTCTTC.

The gene calls are TRBV7-2 and TRBJ2-7; 9 bases line up with TRBD1. Germline V lookup: CDR1 SGHTA, CDR2 FQGNSA. The CDR3 has 13 residues. Trimming cost V 3 bases and J 7 bases; bases outside gene matches: 4. The CDR3 reads CASSFQTGGEQYF. The CDR3 region has the DNA TGTGCCAGCAGCTTTCAGACAGGGGGAGAGCAGTACTTC.

The DNA for the CDR3 is TGTGCCAGCAGCCCTCGAGGCGGAGGCTATGGCTACACCTTC. This encodes CASSPRGGGYGYTF. The chain uses TRBV27 and TRBJ1-2; no firm D call. The CDR3 runs 14 residues. The germline gives CDR1 MNHEY, CDR2 SMNVEV (reference sequence). Trimming pared 6 bases from V and 4 bases from J, leaving 15 bases between.

The rearrangement links TRBV5-4 to TRBJ1-1; TRBD1 aligns across 9 bases. The J segment lost 1 base and the V segment lost 5 bases, leaving 6 bases of the junction unmatched. Germline lookup yields CDR1 SGHNT and CDR2 YYREEE (reference sequence). There are 15 residues in the CDR3. This CDR3 reads CASRDRGAGNTEAFF. The DNA of the CDR3 is TGTGCCAGCAGGGACAGGGGCGCCGGGAACACTGAAGCTTTCTTT.

V usage is TRBV6-5 and J usage is TRBJ1-1; no clear D. Trimming shortened V by 7 bases and J by 5 bases, and 17 bases separated the two germline ends. Germline V lookup: CDR1 MNHEY, CDR2 SVGAGI. CDR3 length equals 14 residues. CDR3 protein: CASTTPRGGTEAFF. The CDR3 nucleotides are TGTGCCAGCACCACTCCCCGGGGAGGGACTGAAGCTTTCTTT.

In its sample, this clone was seen a few times. J is TRBJ2-1 and V is TRBV2, with 7 bases fitting TRBD2. The CDR3 runs 14 residues. Germline trimming cut 4 bases from V and 9 bases from J; bases unmatched to any gene: 9. Germline V gene lookup returns CDR1 SNHLY and CDR2 FYNNEI. CDR3 sequence: CASSGASGFTEQFF. The CDR3 DNA reads as TGTGCCAGCAGTGGGGCTAGCGGATTTACTGAGCAGTTCTTC.

The genes are TRBV4-3 and TRBJ1-2; the match to TRBD1 covers 8 bases. Germline V gives CDR1 LGHNA, CDR2 YSLEER. This CDR3 is built from 15 residues. V was pared by 0 bases and J by 4 bases, with 4 bases of the junction left unmatched. CDR3 protein: CASSQDDRGGYGYTF. The CDR3 nucleotides read TGCGCCAGCAGCCAAGATGACAGGGGCGGCTATGGCTACACCTTC.

This sequence joins TRBV6-1 and TRBJ2-2; 9 positions match TRBD1. Germline values: CDR1 MNHNS, CDR2 SASEGT. V dropped 9 bases and J dropped 3; count of bases not matched to a gene: 5. The CDR3 covers 14 residues. In nucleotides, the CDR3 is TGTGCCAGGGGGACAGGGTTCGACACCGGGGAGCTGTTTTTT. Protein sequence: CARGTGFDTGELFF.

The chain joins TRBV4-2 to TRBJ1-1; unclear D gene. The V gene lost 4 bases and the J gene lost 4 bases, with 16 bases spanning the gap. The CDR3 is 15 amino acids. Germline values: CDR1 LGHNA, CDR2 YNFKEQ. CDR3 nucleotides: TGTGCCAGCAGCCCAGACGTGACGGGAGGCACTGAAGCTTTCTTT. As protein: CASSPDVTGGTEAFF.

This clone was picked up a small number of times. CDR3 loop: CASSKEAPGARISSYEQYF. In nucleotides, the CDR3 is TGTGCCAGTAGTAAGGAGGCCCCAGGGGCTCGTATTTCCTCCTACGAGCAGTACTTC. The chain joins TRBV19 to TRBJ2-7; D possibly corresponds to TRBD1 (6 bases). The ends were cut back, 4 bases at V and 0 bases at J, with 25 bases in the middle. CDR3 length: 19 residues. Germline CDR1 reads LNHDA; CDR2 reads SQIVND (reference sequence). Drawing the rest from reference TRBV19 and TRBJ2-7, the complete variable domain is DGGITQSPKYLFRKEGQNVTLSCEQNLNHDAMYWYRQDPGQGLRLIYYSQIVNDFQKGDIAEGYSVSREKKESFPLTVTSAQKNPTAFYLCASSKEAPGARISSYEQYFGPGTRLTVT.

This clone was detected only once. The chain is built from TRBV6-6 and TRBJ1-2; TRBD1 agrees at 7 bases. With 7 bases clipped from V and 6 bases from J, the junction kept 11 bases outside the gene matches. CDR1 is MNHNY and CDR2 is SVGAGI in the germline V gene (reference sequence). This CDR3 has 14 residues. The CDR3 bases are TGTGCCAGCACTCTAGGGGACAGAACGAATGGCTACACCTTC. Translating gives CASTLGDRTNGYTF.

The CDR3 region has the DNA TGCAGCGTTGAGAGGGACAGATCTAACTATGGCTACACCTTC. The encoded protein is CSVERDRSNYGYTF. This chain joins TRBV29-1 and TRBJ1-2; the match to TRBD1 covers 7 bases. Germline V lookup: CDR1 SQVTM, CDR2 ANQGSEA. V was clipped by 3 bases and J by 0 bases; unmatched bases: 4. This CDR3 contains 14 residues.

This chain uses TRBV7-2 with TRBJ2-7, with 10 bases matching TRBD2. This CDR3 region has 14 residues. CDR1 is SGHTA, CDR2 FQGNSA, per germline. V lost 2 bases, J lost 3 bases, and 1 base stayed unmatched. The DNA of the CDR3 is TGTGCCAGCAGCTTAACTAGCGGGGTCTACGAGCAGTACTTC. As protein: CASSLTSGVYEQYF.

The rearrangement links TRBV7-2 to TRBJ1-4; D is unclear. V shed 0 bases and J shed 8 bases, with 13 bases lying between them. The CDR3 is 15 amino acids. The V gene's germline CDR1 is SGHTA and CDR2 FQGNSA. In DNA, the CDR3 is TGTGCCAGCAGCTTAGCGGGGAGGGCGAGCGAAAAACTGTTTTTT. Its protein product is CASSLAGRASEKLFF.